This entry lists 2 T cell receptor beta chains sequenced from one sample in a study of shared clonotypes between healthy human individuals. The method was immunoSEQ multiplex PCR; TCRdb's version includes in-frame clones alone and lacks a portion of them. The sample holds roughly 2.4 million clones; roughly 95% are singletons and the top ten take around 0.13%. The sequenced sample consisted of naive CD4+ T cells sorted from blood. Stated subset: CD45RA+ positively selected. The source of these receptors is a man younger than 35 in good health.

The V gene is TRBV27, the J gene TRBJ1-2; 9 bases line up with TRBD1. CDR1 and CDR2 from the germline V gene are MNHEY and SMNVEV (reference sequence). V trimming: 2 bases; J trimming: 7 bases; junction bases outside the gene matches: 14. This CDR3 is 17 amino acids long. The CDR3 here is CASSLKPTRDRVGGYTF. CDR3 DNA sequence: TGTGCCAGCAGTTTAAAACCAACTCGGGACAGGGTCGGTGGCTACACCTTC.

The chain has TRBV11-3 and TRBJ2-5, with D tentatively TRBD2 (5 bases). V gave up 1 base and J gave up 4 bases, with 7 bases separating them. CDR1 and CDR2 from the germline V gene are SGHNT and YENEEA. CDR3 length: 13 amino acids. The CDR3 nucleotides read TGTGCCAGCAGCTTAGCGGGAAGAGAGACCCAGTACTTC. It yields the protein CASSLAGRETQYF.